This paragraph reports one T cell receptor beta chain. Its target is unknown. This sample is part of a study of tumor-infiltrating lymphocytes in localized non-small cell lung cancer. Findings and caveats of the study: Available tissue quantity limited TCR sequencing to a patient subset. Different pieces of the same tissue went to different assays, confounding technical variation with intratumor heterogeneity.

After removal of 2 bases from V and 3 bases from J, the junction contained 6 bases not matched to a gene. The CDR3 contains 16 residues. Per the germline V gene, CDR1 is SNHLY and CDR2 is FYNNEI. Generated by immunoSEQ multiplex PCR, the TCRdb table keeps only in-frame clones and is missing some. In the table there are about 14,000 clones, about 77% of which are singletons. Sequenced sample: lung tumor tissue. The TCR comes from a human donor with non-small cell lung cancer. The V call is TRBV2, the J call TRBJ2-2, with 7 bases lining up with TRBD2. Here the CDR3 DNA reads TGTGCCAGCAGTGAAAGGCCTAGCGGTGACACCGGGGAGCTGTTTTTT. Protein: CASSERPSGDTGELFF.